The next 12 T cell receptor beta chains were all read from a single sample in a study of long-term antiretroviral therapy in people with HIV. At survey level, the immunoSEQ assay was run in its v3.0 version. Produced via immunoSEQ multiplex PCR; TCRdb's table is partial and in-frame only. This table holds about 19,000 clones, approximately 86% found once. The source was unsorted PBMCs, collected 0.5 years after starting antiretroviral therapy. The receptor set was obtained from a man between 40 and 49 years old with HIV.

The CDR3 is CASSPSAGAFEQYF. The CDR3 coding sequence is TGTGCCAGCAGCCCGTCAGCGGGAGCGTTCGAGCAGTACTTC. The rearrangement links TRBV14 to TRBJ2-7, with TRBD2 identical over 8 bases. Germline loops: CDR1 SGHDN, CDR2 FVKESK. The CDR3 runs to 14 residues. Trimming took 4 bases from V and 6 from J; bases not matched to a gene: 8.

The chain recombines TRBV9 with TRBJ2-1; D is possibly TRBD1 (5 bases). This CDR3 contains 12 residues. V was pared by 6 bases and J by 5 bases, with 9 bases between. Germline values: CDR1 SGDLS, CDR2 YYNGEE. The CDR3 loop is CASTTADNEQFF. For the CDR3, the DNA is TGTGCCAGCACGACAGCTGACAATGAGCAGTTCTTC.

This clone has a handful of counts. The chain uses TRBV19 and TRBJ2-2; a weak D match, TRBD1 (6 bases). Trimming shortened V by 8 bases and J by 0 bases, and 13 bases separated the two germline ends. The germline V gene has CDR1 LNHDA and CDR2 SQIVND (reference sequence). This CDR3 comprises 15 residues. CDR3 in DNA: TGTGCCAGTTCACCGGGACATACGAACACCGGGGAGCTGTTTTTT. This encodes CASSPGHTNTGELFF.

The chain uses TRBV2 and TRBJ2-3; D is perhaps TRBD1 (7 bases). The germline V gene encodes CDR1 SNHLY and CDR2 FYNNEI. This CDR3 comprises 17 residues. V lost 1 base and J 4 bases, leaving 18 bases between the germline ends. The chain's CDR3 is CASSEGGGGARPDTQYF. In nucleotides, the CDR3 is TGTGCCAGCAGTGAAGGAGGAGGGGGCGCAAGGCCAGATACGCAGTATTTT.

The chain recombines TRBV5-6 with TRBJ2-1; tentative D call: TRBD2 (5 bases). The CDR3 covers 13 residues. Trimming took 0 bases from V and 9 from J, leaving 10 bases between them. Germline loops: CDR1 SGHDT, CDR2 YYEEEE. DNA of the CDR3: TGTGCCAGCAGCTTGGGGGAGTTAGGTGAGCAGTTCTTC. It translates to CASSLGELGEQFF.

The chain has TRBV27 and TRBJ2-3, with 7 bases aligning to TRBD2. After removal of 3 bases from V and 0 bases from J, the junction contained 9 bases not matched to a gene. The CDR3 is made up of 17 amino acids. CDR1 and CDR2 from the germline V gene are MNHEY and SMNVEV (reference sequence). CDR3 loop: CASSFGAGVTSTDTQYF. CDR3 bases: TGTGCCAGCAGTTTCGGGGCGGGAGTGACTAGCACAGATACGCAGTATTTT.

The gene calls are TRBV10-2 and TRBJ2-4, with 7 nucleotides matching TRBD1. V dropped 7 bases and J dropped 1; count of bases not matched to a gene: 4. Germline V gene sequence: CDR1 WSHSY, CDR2 SAAADI. The CDR3 extends over 14 amino acids. This chain's CDR3 is CASMKDRAKNIQYF. The CDR3, as DNA: TGCGCCAGCATGAAGGACAGGGCCAAAAACATTCAGTACTTC.

The chain couples TRBV4-3 to TRBJ1-3; D might be TRBD1 (5 bases). V was shortened by 0 bases and J by 7 bases, with 16 bases between the two germline ends. Per the germline V gene, CDR1 is LGHNA and CDR2 is YSLEER. The CDR3 length is 16 residues. CDR3 amino acids: CASSQDAAGGVNTIYF. The CDR3 DNA reads as TGCGCCAGCAGCCAAGATGCGGCAGGAGGGGTCAACACCATATATTTT.

The rearrangement links TRBV7-2 to TRBJ2-5, with 7 positions matching TRBD2. The CDR3 runs 14 residues. With V trimmed by 3 bases and J by 5 bases, 6 bases remained unmatched. Germline-derived CDR1 and CDR2 are SGHTA and FQGNSA. CDR3 residues: CASSLRGLVETQYF. CDR3 DNA: TGTGCCAGCAGCTTGCGAGGACTAGTCGAGACCCAGTACTTC.

The rearrangement uses TRBV29-1 and TRBJ2-7, with D perhaps matching TRBD1 or TRBD2 (6 bases each). Germline V CDR1 and CDR2: SQVTM, ANQGSEA. Trimming removed 7 bases at V and 3 bases at J, with 31 bases between. The CDR3 has 18 residues. The CDR3: CSARSFGDKPKGGYEQYF. The CDR3 DNA sequence: TGCAGCGCCCGGAGCTTTGGGGACAAGCCAAAGGGAGGCTACGAGCAGTACTTC.

The V call is TRBV5-6, the J call TRBJ2-7; D is perhaps TRBD1 or TRBD2 (5 bases each). The CDR3 sequence is 13 residues long. Between the trimmed V and J ends, which lost 0 bases and 6 bases, there was a span of 10 bases. In germline, CDR1 is SGHDT, CDR2 YYEEEE. In DNA form, the CDR3 reads TGTGCCAGCAGCTTGGTCGGGGCACCCGAGCAGTACTTC. Its protein is CASSLVGAPEQYF.

The chain links TRBV9 to TRBJ1-1; TRBD1 is a possible D gene (6 bases). The V and J ends lost 0 bases and 4 bases respectively, with 10 bases between them. CDR1 SGDLS and CDR2 YYNGEE come from the germline V gene. The CDR3 is made up of 14 amino acids. The CDR3 DNA is TGTGCCAGCAGCGTAGAGGGGGTCGCCACTGAAGCTTTCTTT. Translating gives CASSVEGVATEAFF.